This passage covers 21 T cell receptor beta chains from one sample sequenced in a study of CD8 T cells in Susac syndrome. Reverse transcription used about 0.5 to 1 ug RNA and random hexamers. One entry per CDR3 protein, called by TCRdb with MiXCR from the immunoSEQ multiplex PCR reads. Counted here are under 150,000 distinct CDR3 sequences, 90% to 97% occurring once; the ten biggest clones make up 0.084%. Source material: CD4+ T cells from PBMCs. These receptors were obtained from a human donor with Susac syndrome.

The CDR3 bases are TGCGCCAGCAGCCAAGATGGACTAGCGGGGGCTGGGTCAGAGACCCAGTACTTC. Translated, it gives CASSQDGLAGAGSETQYF. V is TRBV4-1 and J is TRBJ2-5; the match to TRBD2 covers 13 bases. Germline V CDR1 and CDR2: MGHRA, YSYEKL. This CDR3 has 18 amino acids. V dropped 0 bases and J dropped 4; count of bases not matched to a gene: 8.

The rearrangement joins TRBV7-9 to TRBJ1-1, with D possibly being TRBD1 (5 bases). Trimming removed 3 bases at V and 3 bases at J, with 11 bases between. Germline lookup yields CDR1 SEHNR and CDR2 FQNEAQ (reference sequence). CDR3 length: 14 amino acids. The DNA of the CDR3 is TGTGCCAGCAGCTTCGGGGGTAGGTACACTGAAGCTTTCTTT. This translates into CASSFGGRYTEAFF.

The V gene is TRBV29-1, the J gene TRBJ2-1, with 8 bases that match TRBD2. The CDR3 contains 16 residues. The trim removed 5 bases at V and 0 bases at J, leaving 9 bases unmatched. Germline V gene lookup returns CDR1 SQVTM and CDR2 ANQGSEA. CDR3 residues: CSVSKIAGSSYNEQFF. CDR3 DNA sequence: TGCAGCGTTAGTAAAATAGCGGGGAGCTCCTACAATGAGCAGTTCTTC.

The chain carries TRBV7-9 and TRBJ2-5, with 9 bases fitting TRBD1. V shed 5 bases and J 5 bases; nucleotides not matched to a gene: 6. CDR3 size: 14 residues. Germline lookup yields CDR1 SEHNR and CDR2 FQNEAQ (reference sequence). The CDR3: CASSTGQGYETQYF. DNA for the CDR3: TGTGCCAGCAGCACGGGACAGGGTTACGAGACCCAGTACTTC. Together with reference TRBV7-9 and TRBJ2-5, the CDR3 gives the full variable domain: DTGVSQNPRHKITKRGQNVTFRCDPISEHNRLYWYRQTLGQGPEFLTYFQNEAQLEKSRLLSDRFSAERPKGSFSTLEIQRTEQGDSAMYLCASSTGQGYETQYFGPGTRLLVL.

The chain has TRBV2 and TRBJ2-7; D is possibly TRBD1 (6 bases). Germline V CDR1 and CDR2: SNHLY, FYNNEI. Trimming removed 6 bases from V and 7 bases from J, with 22 bases in between. The CDR3 totals 15 residues. CDR3 sequence (DNA): TGTGCCAGCAGACCCCGGGACATAAGCTCGGGGGAGCAGTACTTC. Translation gives CASRPRDISSGEQYF.

This sequence joins TRBV5-1 and TRBJ2-3, with TRBD2 matching over 12 bases. The V gene end was trimmed by 3 bases and the J gene end by 1 base; junction bases not matched to a gene: 9. The CDR3 is 18 residues long. Germline V gene sequence: CDR1 SGHRS, CDR2 YFSETQ. CDR3 sequence (DNA): TGCGCCAGCAGCTGGACAGGACTAGCGGGACCCGGCACAGATACGCAGTATTTT. Residues: CASSWTGLAGPGTDTQYF.

This chain links TRBV5-5 with TRBJ2-1; D gene unclear. Trimming removed 1 base at V and 0 bases at J, with 11 bases between. From germline, CDR1 is SGHKS and CDR2 YYEKEE (reference sequence). The CDR3 is 16 residues long. CDR3 sequence (DNA): TGTGCCAGCAGCTTGACTGGCACCAGCTCCTACAATGAGCAGTTCTTC. It yields the protein CASSLTGTSSYNEQFF.

The rearrangement uses TRBV6-2 or TRBV6-3 and TRBJ1-1; no definite D call. The ends were cut back, 0 bases at V and 3 bases at J, with 2 bases in the middle. Germline-derived CDR1 and CDR2 are MNHEY and SVGEGT. This CDR3 region has 12 residues. The CDR3 DNA reads TGTGCCAGCAGTTACTCCGACACTGAAGCTTTCTTT. It is translated as CASSYSDTEAFF.

This chain uses TRBV9 with TRBJ2-3; tentative D call: TRBD2 (5 bases). Germline assignment: CDR1 SGDLS and CDR2 YYNGEE. The CDR3 is made up of 15 amino acids. Trimming took off 0 bases at V and 1 base at J, with 9 bases between the two ends. Here the CDR3 reads CASSVEGVGTDTQYF. The DNA for the CDR3 is TGTGCCAGCAGCGTAGAGGGAGTGGGCACAGATACGCAGTATTTT.

This rearrangement joins TRBV18 to TRBJ1-6; D not resolved. CDR3 size: 14 residues. Trimming removed 1 base from V and 9 bases from J, with 10 bases in between. CDR1 KGHSH and CDR2 LQKENI come from the germline V gene. This chain's CDR3 is CASSPREYLSPLHF. The CDR3 DNA is TGTGCCAGCTCACCACGTGAGTACCTTTCACCCCTCCACTTT.

This clonotype has just one count. The chain recombines TRBV9 with TRBJ2-3; D perhaps matches TRBD1 (5 bases). The CDR3 totals 12 residues. With 3 bases removed from V and 7 bases from J, the gap between germline ends came to 9 bases. Germline V CDR1 and CDR2: SGDLS, YYNGEE. This chain's CDR3 is CASSAQGYTQYF. For the CDR3, the DNA is TGTGCCAGCAGCGCCCAGGGATATACGCAGTATTTT.

The chain couples TRBV7-9 to TRBJ2-5; 10 positions match TRBD2. The germline V gene encodes CDR1 SEHNR and CDR2 FQNEAQ (reference sequence). The CDR3 length is 15 residues. Unmatched junction bases numbered 3, after V lost 5 bases and J lost 0 bases. This chain's CDR3 is CASSLLAGYQETQYF. As DNA, the CDR3 is TGTGCCAGCAGCCTACTAGCGGGGTACCAAGAGACCCAGTACTTC.

This chain joins TRBV15 and TRBJ1-5; the match to TRBD1 covers 8 bases. The CDR3 extends over 13 amino acids. Germline V gene sequence: CDR1 LNHNV, CDR2 YYDKDF (reference sequence). After removal of 6 bases from V and 6 bases from J, the junction contained 4 bases not matched to a gene. The CDR3 region is CATRDRGGQPQHF. DNA for the CDR3: TGTGCCACCAGAGACAGGGGCGGTCAGCCCCAGCATTTT.

DNA of the CDR3: TGTGCCAGCAGCGCAGGAATTGGTCAGCCCCAGCATTTT. It codes for CASSAGIGQPQHF. V gene TRBV2 combines with J gene TRBJ1-5; unclear D gene. CDR3 length: 13 amino acids. V was trimmed by 6 bases and J by 6 bases, leaving 12 bases between them. Looked up from germline, CDR1 is SNHLY and CDR2 is FYNNEI.

The rearrangement links TRBV29-1 to TRBJ2-7; D is undetermined. The CDR3 contains 13 residues. V lost 4 bases and J 2 bases, leaving 12 bases between the germline ends. Germline V gene data show CDR1 as SQVTM and CDR2 as ANQGSEA. The CDR3 protein is CSVVLTPPYEQYF. The CDR3 bases are TGCAGCGTTGTCCTGACTCCTCCCTACGAGCAGTACTTC.

This chain uses TRBV12-2 with TRBJ1-2; the table's D call TRBD1 went unverified against the DNA. TRBV12-2 is an annotated pseudogene. This CDR3 is built from 16 residues. CDR3 in DNA: TGTGCAAGTCGCTTAGGGGTGGACAGATCTAACTATGGCTACACCTTC. This gives the protein CASRLGVDRSNYGYTF.

The chain employs TRBV7-8 and TRBJ2-4; TRBD1 aligns across 7 bases. The CDR3 consists of 13 residues. The V and J ends lost 7 bases and 2 bases, in that order; junction bases with no gene match: 2. The germline V gene encodes CDR1 SGHVS and CDR2 FQNEAQ. CDR3 nucleotide sequence: TGTGCCAGCACGGGACAGCCCAAAAACATTCAGTACTTC. As protein: CASTGQPKNIQYF.

This chain joins TRBV29-1 and TRBJ2-3; TRBD2 matches 10 bases. The germline V gene encodes CDR1 SQVTM and CDR2 ANQGSEA. Germline trimming cut 6 bases from V and 0 bases from J; bases unmatched to any gene: 9. The CDR3 spans 16 residues. CDR3 region: CSVWGPTSGSTDTQYF. Here the CDR3 DNA reads TGCAGCGTATGGGGCCCGACTAGCGGGAGCACAGATACGCAGTATTTT.

The J gene is TRBJ2-5, the V gene TRBV7-9; TRBD2 is a possible D gene (5 bases). The V end lost 2 bases, the J end lost 9 bases, and 16 bases lay between the germline ends. Germline V gene lookup returns CDR1 SEHNR and CDR2 FQNEAQ (reference sequence). This CDR3 is built from 14 residues. Here the CDR3 DNA reads TGTGCCAGCAGCTTAAGTCGCCAGAAGGAGGCCCAGTACTTC. Translation: CASSLSRQKEAQYF.

The V and J genes are TRBV20-1 and TRBJ1-6; D unresolved. This CDR3 has 15 amino acids. The V end was cut by 0 bases, the J end by 3 bases, with 9 bases between. CDR1 is DFQATT and CDR2 is SNEGSKA in the germline V gene (reference sequence). The CDR3 sequence: CSARDAALYNSPLHF. The CDR3 DNA sequence: TGCAGTGCTAGAGATGCAGCCCTCTATAATTCACCCCTCCACTTT.

This chain connects TRBV6-5 to TRBJ2-1, with 10 bases matching TRBD2. The germline V gene encodes CDR1 MNHEY and CDR2 SVGAGI. The CDR3 spans 13 residues. J was trimmed by 10 bases and V by 9 bases; bases with no gene match: 9. CDR3 sequence reads: CASWTSGDREQFF. CDR3 coding DNA: TGTGCCAGTTGGACTAGCGGTGATCGGGAGCAGTTCTTC.